This T cell receptor beta chain was obtained from a study of T-cell reconstitution after alpha-beta-depleted transplantation in children. Study-wide findings and caveats: Some patients showed high day-60 TCRbeta diversity, which derived from surviving recipient T cells and thymic progenitors. Reports say that about two months after transplant, the alpha-beta T cells came out of several hundred graft clones that had expanded.

V shed 1 base and J shed 2 bases, with 8 bases lying between them. The CDR3 has 14 amino acids. Looked up from germline, CDR1 is SGHNT and CDR2 is YYREEE (reference sequence). This clonotype was seen ten or more times. Its specificity is not known. A TCRbeta library incorporating unique molecular identifiers was prepared. TCRdb itself ran the PCR reads through MiXCR, one entry per CDR3 protein. Seen here are roughly 30,000 distinct CDR3 sequences, about 6.7% observed once, and the top ten hold 27%. The chain employs TRBV5-4 and TRBJ2-3; the D gene is possibly TRBD2 (5 bases). The sequence was obtained from a child under two years old who had a stem cell transplant for acute myeloid leukemia, so the T cells may come from the graft donor. Sequenced material: peripheral blood, taken 60 days after TCRalphabeta/CD19-depleted stem cell transplant. DNA of the CDR3: TGTGCCAGCAGCTTGACTAGAGTCACAGATACGCAGTATTTT. Amino acid sequence: CASSLTRVTDTQYF.